These 5 T cell receptor beta chains were all obtained from the same sample, sequenced in a study of control samples from healthy donors and cancer patients. The table came from immunoSEQ multiplex PCR; TCRdb's copy has only in-frame clones and leaves some out. The sample comprises some 120,000 clones, about 87% of which are singletons, and about an eighth rests with the top ten. Sample: blood. Every receptor here comes from a young man in good health.

The chain uses TRBV5-1 and TRBJ2-1, with 9 nucleotides matching TRBD2. Germline trimming cut 4 bases from V and 0 bases from J; bases unmatched to any gene: 8. CDR3 length: 17 amino acids. Germline lookup yields CDR1 SGHRS and CDR2 YFSETQ. For the CDR3, the DNA is TGCGCCAGCAGCACTGGGGCTAGCGGGGCCTCCTACAATGAGCAGTTCTTC. Protein sequence: CASSTGASGASYNEQFF.

The rearrangement links TRBV15 to TRBJ2-7; D is possibly TRBD2 (5 bases). Germline V gives CDR1 LNHNV, CDR2 YYDKDF (reference sequence). Between the trimmed V and J ends, which lost 1 base and 3 bases, there was a span of 7 bases. The CDR3 contains 13 residues. CDR3 bases: TGTGCCACCAGCAGAGCGAGGGACTACGAGCAGTACTTC. Its protein is CATSRARDYEQYF.

The chain has TRBV5-6 and TRBJ1-1, with D unclear. V lost 5 bases to trimming and J lost 9 bases, with 20 bases between them. The germline V gene has CDR1 SGHDT and CDR2 YYEEEE. The length of the CDR3 is 14 residues. The CDR3 loop reads CASRIGSTNSQAFF. The DNA of the CDR3 is TGTGCCAGCAGAATTGGGTCTACAAATTCCCAAGCTTTCTTT.

The chain recombines TRBV15 with TRBJ1-1, with unresolved D. V was shortened by 1 base and J by 5 bases, with 17 bases between the two germline ends. Per germline, CDR1 LNHNV and CDR2 YYDKDF (reference sequence). The length of the CDR3 is 16 residues. The chain's CDR3 is CATSRGQYGGFTEAFF. CDR3 coding DNA: TGTGCCACCAGCAGAGGTCAGTACGGTGGATTTACTGAAGCTTTCTTT.

DNA for the CDR3: TGTGCCAGCTCAAGCACGGGAGACACTGAAGCTTTCTTT. It translates to CASSSTGDTEAFF. This sequence joins TRBV18 and TRBJ1-1, with unresolved D. The germline gives CDR1 KGHSH, CDR2 LQKENI. The CDR3 is 13 amino acids. The ends were cut back, 5 bases at V and 3 bases at J, with 10 bases in the middle.